A few counts support the clone carrying this T cell receptor beta chain. The data were taken from a study of identical twins. TCRdb re-called the 5' RACE reads through MiXCR, storing one row per CDR3 protein. The table records approximately 700,000 distinct CDR3 sequences, 18% of them present only once. Trimming removed 4 bases from V and 0 bases from J, with 19 bases in between. The CDR3 covers 17 residues. Germline CDR1 and CDR2: SGDLS and YYNGEE. These same data were also listed under a study on T cells expressing NK-cell markers.

The sample comprised PBMCs. V usage is TRBV9 and J usage is TRBJ1-1, with D hard to call. This receptor was obtained from a woman younger than 30 in good health. The CDR3 sequence: CASSPSGARYLNTEAFF. For the CDR3, the DNA is TGTGCCAGCAGCCCCTCCGGCGCAAGATATCTGAACACTGAAGCTTTCTTT.